Listed here are 29 T cell receptor beta chains from one sample, sequenced in a study of T cell clones after liver transplantation. Clones were read by immunoSEQ multiplex PCR, and TCRdb kept only the in-frame ones, dropping some. The sample contains about 58,000 clones, around two thirds of which appear only once. The starting material was CD4+ T cells from blood, obtained at the roughly 15-month timepoint. These receptors all stem from a human patient who received a liver transplant. A subset of T cells may come from the graft donor.

The chain joins TRBV21-1 to TRBJ2-4; TRBD2 is the table's D call, not checked against the DNA. TRBV21-1 is recorded as a pseudogene. The CDR3 runs 13 residues. In DNA, the CDR3 is TGTGCCACCTTGAGGGAAGCCAAAAACATTCAGTACTTC. Translation: CATLREAKNIQYF.

The gene calls are TRBV4-2 and TRBJ2-3; 13 bases map to TRBD2. Germline CDR1 reads LGHNA; CDR2 reads YNFKEQ. The junction had 2 bases not matched to a gene; V was cut back by 4 bases and J by 1 base. The CDR3 length is 16 residues. The CDR3 DNA sequence: TGTGCCAGCAGCCTCGGGACTAGCGGGGGCACAGATACGCAGTATTTT. Its translation: CASSLGTSGGTDTQYF.

This clone has just one count. V gene TRBV5-4 combines with J gene TRBJ2-5; perhaps TRBD2 as D (7 bases). V gave up 6 bases and J gave up 5 bases, with 20 bases separating them. The germline V gene has CDR1 SGHNT and CDR2 YYREEE (reference sequence). The CDR3 extends over 15 amino acids. In nucleotides, the CDR3 is TGTGCCAGCACCACCACACGGGGGGCCCGGGAGACCCAGTACTTC. Amino acid sequence: CASTTTRGARETQYF.

This clone was found a few times. V and J are TRBV11-3 and TRBJ2-1, with no clear D. The V end lost 0 bases, the J end lost 1 base, and 4 bases lay between the germline ends. The CDR3 loop spans 14 amino acids. The germline V gene encodes CDR1 SGHNT and CDR2 YENEEA. The CDR3 sequence is CASSLEISYNEQFF. CDR3 coding DNA: TGTGCCAGCAGCTTAGAAATTTCCTACAATGAGCAGTTCTTC.

CDR3 nucleotides: TGTGCCAGCAGCCACAGGGGTTCCGGGACTGAAGCTTTCTTT. It yields the protein CASSHRGSGTEAFF. This rearrangement joins TRBV14 to TRBJ1-1, with D possibly matching TRBD1 (6 bases). This CDR3 contains 14 residues. Germline values: CDR1 SGHDN, CDR2 FVKESK. V lost 3 bases to trimming and J lost 5 bases, with 13 bases between them.

The chain is built from TRBV7-9 and TRBJ2-2; TRBD1 aligns across 7 bases. CDR1 and CDR2 from the germline V gene are SEHNR and FQNEAQ (reference sequence). CDR3 length: 16 amino acids. V lost 4 bases, J lost 2 bases, and 7 bases stayed unmatched. The CDR3 DNA follows: TGTGCCAGCAGCTCGGGAACAGGGGACAACACCGGGGAGCTGTTTTTT. Its protein is CASSSGTGDNTGELFF.

This clone was detected once. V usage is TRBV5-1 and J usage is TRBJ1-4; a weak D match, TRBD1 (6 bases). Trimming removed 4 bases at V and 2 bases at J, with 12 bases between. CDR1 SGHRS and CDR2 YFSETQ come from the germline V gene. This CDR3 is built from 15 residues. The CDR3 sequence is CASSGRTATNEKLFF. The CDR3 DNA reads as TGCGCCAGCAGCGGCCGGACAGCTACTAATGAAAAACTGTTTTTT.

This chain joins TRBV5-1 and TRBJ1-4; D remains ambiguous. The length of the CDR3 is 14 residues. The germline gives CDR1 SGHRS, CDR2 YFSETQ. Trimming left V 5 bases short and J 8 bases short, with 16 bases between. CDR3 residues: CASRSGLQGEKLFF. The CDR3 region has the DNA TGCGCCAGCAGATCCGGACTCCAAGGAGAAAAACTGTTTTTT.

The chain recombines TRBV29-1 with TRBJ2-1, with TRBD2 matching 10 bases. Per germline, CDR1 SQVTM and CDR2 ANQGSEA. The ends lost 0 bases at V and 6 bases at J; junction bases unmatched: 14. The CDR3 contains 18 residues. CDR3 sequence reads: CSVEDWGLTSGSINEQFF. CDR3 nucleotide sequence: TGCAGCGTTGAAGATTGGGGATTGACTAGCGGGTCGATCAATGAGCAGTTCTTC.

The chain joins TRBV30 to TRBJ1-2; TRBD1 aligns across 8 bases. The CDR3 totals 14 residues. J was trimmed by 8 bases and V by 0 bases; bases with no gene match: 8. The V gene's germline CDR1 is GTSNPN and CDR2 SVGIG (reference sequence). CDR3 loop: CAWSVPRTGNGYTF. In DNA, the CDR3 is TGTGCCTGGAGTGTACCCCGGACAGGGAACGGCTACACCTTC.

CDR3 sequence (DNA): TGTGCCAGCAGTGCCAGGGATACGCAGTATTTT. Translation: CASSARDTQYF. The rearrangement uses TRBV6-6 and TRBJ2-3, with unresolved D. This CDR3 contains 11 residues. The V gene lost 5 bases and the J gene lost 6 bases, with 6 bases spanning the gap. Germline CDR1 is MNHNY and CDR2 is SVGAGI (reference sequence).

In this sample, this clone turned up a few times. The rearrangement uses TRBV7-9 and TRBJ2-3; D may be TRBD2 (5 bases). Germline CDR1 and CDR2: SEHNR and FQNEAQ (reference sequence). V lost 4 bases and J 3 bases, leaving 14 bases between the germline ends. This CDR3 is 15 amino acids long. The CDR3 DNA is TGTGCCAGCAGCTCCGCCGGGGTGGGAACAGATACGCAGTATTTT. Protein sequence: CASSSAGVGTDTQYF.

This chain uses TRBV6-6 with TRBJ2-7; the match to TRBD2 covers 10 bases. Germline CDR1 is MNHNY and CDR2 is SVGAGI (reference sequence). This CDR3 region has 14 residues. Unmatched junction bases numbered 1, after V lost 2 bases and J lost 3 bases. The CDR3 DNA reads TGTGCCAGCAGTTACGGGACTAGCGACTACGAGCAGTACGTC. It translates to CASSYGTSDYEQYV.

This rearrangement joins TRBV18 to TRBJ2-1; D not resolved. Trimming took 6 bases from V and 6 from J, leaving 15 bases between them. The CDR3 length is 14 residues. Per germline, CDR1 KGHSH and CDR2 LQKENI. CDR3 residues: CASSPGRQSNEQFF. In DNA, the CDR3 is TGTGCCAGCTCCCCGGGCCGACAAAGCAATGAGCAGTTCTTC.

The chain employs TRBV15 and TRBJ2-5; unclear D gene. This CDR3 region has 12 residues. Per germline, CDR1 LNHNV and CDR2 YYDKDF (reference sequence). Trimming stripped 2 bases from V and 0 bases from J, with 1 base between. The CDR3 sequence: CATSRYQETQYF. The DNA for the CDR3 is TGTGCCACCAGCAGATACCAAGAGACCCAGTACTTC.

This clone was seen just once. The V call is TRBV27, the J call TRBJ1-1; 7 bases are a match to TRBD1. Per germline, CDR1 MNHEY and CDR2 SMNVEV (reference sequence). The CDR3 loop spans 14 amino acids. V gave up 5 bases and J gave up 3 bases; unmatched junction bases: 6. The CDR3 DNA reads as TGTGCCAGCAGTCTCGACAGGGCTTACACTGAAGCTTTCTTT. It is translated as CASSLDRAYTEAFF.

The chain couples TRBV7-8 to TRBJ1-2; 7 bases line up with TRBD1. In germline, CDR1 is SGHVS, CDR2 FQNEAQ. This CDR3 region has 13 residues. Unmatched junction bases numbered 8, after V lost 5 bases and J lost 8 bases. The CDR3 DNA follows: TGTGCCAGCAGCACGAGAACAGGGGAAGGCTACACCTTC. Amino acid sequence: CASSTRTGEGYTF. The full variable domain, completed using reference TRBV7-8 and TRBJ1-2, is GAGVSQSPRYKVAKRGQDVALRCDPISGHVSLFWYQQALGQGPEFLTYFQNEAQLDKSGLPSDRFFAERPEGSVSTLKIQRTQQEDSAVYLCASSTRTGEGYTFGSGTRLTVV.

This clone was seen once. CDR3 in amino acids: CASSLGTGNTIYF. The CDR3 DNA reads TGTGCCAGTAGTTTGGGAACTGGAAACACCATATATTTT. V usage is TRBV19 and J usage is TRBJ1-3, with no clear D. Per germline, CDR1 LNHDA and CDR2 SQIVND (reference sequence). CDR3 length: 13 residues. V was shortened by 5 bases and J by 2 bases, with 7 bases between the two germline ends.

This chain connects TRBV7-8 to TRBJ2-7; D remains ambiguous. This CDR3 has 13 amino acids. Germline loops: CDR1 SGHVS, CDR2 FQNEAQ. Trimming took 5 bases from V and 3 from J, leaving 11 bases between them. The CDR3 loop reads CASSPRASYEQYV. Here the CDR3 DNA reads TGTGCCAGCAGCCCTCGGGCTAGCTACGAGCAGTACGTC.

The rearrangement joins TRBV7-9 to TRBJ2-3; 7 bases align to TRBD2. With V trimmed by 1 base and J by 6 bases, 7 bases remained unmatched. Germline CDR1 SEHNR, CDR2 FQNEAQ (reference sequence). The CDR3 has 15 residues. DNA of the CDR3: TGTGCCAGCAGCTTAGGAGCGGGAATACGGGATACGCAGTATTTT. This encodes CASSLGAGIRDTQYF.

V and J are TRBV7-2 and TRBJ1-5; D gene ambiguous. V shed 1 base and J shed 9 bases, with 10 bases lying between them. Per the germline V gene, CDR1 is SGHTA and CDR2 is FQGNSA. The CDR3 runs 13 residues. This chain's CDR3 is CASSLDRLGPQHF. The CDR3 DNA reads TGTGCCAGCAGCTTAGATCGTCTGGGGCCCCAGCATTTT.

The chain employs TRBV10-1 and TRBJ2-1; no clear D. Germline loops: CDR1 WNHNN, CDR2 SYGVQD (reference sequence). The CDR3 is made up of 12 amino acids. Trimming pared 5 bases from V and 5 bases from J, leaving 7 bases between. The CDR3 here is CASSRIHNEQFF. The DNA for the CDR3 is TGCGCCAGCAGTCGGATCCACAATGAGCAGTTCTTC.

As DNA, the CDR3 is TGTGCCAGCTCTCTAGACAGCAGCTCCTACGAGCAGTACTTC. Translation gives CASSLDSSSYEQYF. V usage is TRBV18 and J usage is TRBJ2-7; a weak D match, TRBD1 (5 bases). CDR1 KGHSH and CDR2 LQKENI come from the germline V gene. The V and J ends lost 6 bases and 0 bases respectively, with 12 bases between them. The CDR3 is 14 residues long.

The chain uses TRBV6-6 and TRBJ1-2, with a weak D call TRBD1 (6 bases). The CDR3 consists of 14 residues. CDR1 and CDR2 (germline): MNHNY, SVGAGI (reference sequence). Trimming pared 4 bases from V and 8 bases from J, leaving 17 bases between. DNA for the CDR3: TGTGCCAGCAGTTCGGGACAAACCTCGAGCGGCTACACCTTC. It encodes CASSSGQTSSGYTF.

The chain employs TRBV11-2 and TRBJ2-3, with a tentative D call TRBD2 (6 bases). V lost 4 bases and J lost 4, with 6 bases in between. CDR1 SGHAT and CDR2 FQNNGV come from the germline V gene. There are 12 residues in the CDR3. The DNA for the CDR3 is TGTGCCAGCAGCTCGGGGGCAGATACGCAGTATTTT. As protein: CASSSGADTQYF.

This rearrangement joins TRBV6-6 to TRBJ1-5; 8 bases are a match to TRBD1. J was trimmed by 7 bases and V by 5 bases; bases with no gene match: 10. This CDR3 comprises 15 residues. In germline, CDR1 is MNHNY, CDR2 SVGAGI (reference sequence). The CDR3 spells CASSPDRADGQPQHF. Written as DNA, the CDR3 is TGTGCCAGCAGTCCGGACAGGGCGGACGGACAGCCCCAGCATTTT.

The V gene is TRBV9, the J gene TRBJ2-3, with D uncertain. The CDR3 consists of 12 residues. Germline values: CDR1 SGDLS, CDR2 YYNGEE. V was cut by 0 bases and J by 3 bases, with 2 bases left in between. CDR3 DNA sequence: TGTGCCAGCAGCGTAGAAACAGATACGCAGTATTTT. Its protein is CASSVETDTQYF.

The V and J genes are TRBV6-6 and TRBJ1-2; TRBD1 matches at 7 bases. The CDR3 contains 13 residues. Unmatched junction bases numbered 10, after V lost 8 bases and J lost 7 bases. Germline CDR1 reads MNHNY; CDR2 reads SVGAGI (reference sequence). CDR3 residues: CASGLPQGTGYTF. DNA of the CDR3: TGTGCCAGCGGCCTACCACAGGGGACTGGCTACACCTTC.

J is TRBJ2-7 and V is TRBV5-6; D is perhaps TRBD1 (5 bases). Trimming cost V 1 base and J 1 base, with 12 bases left between them. The germline V gene encodes CDR1 SGHDT and CDR2 YYEEEE. CDR3 size: 15 residues. The CDR3 nucleotides are TGTGCCAGCAGCTTGTCAGGGCTGAGGTCCTACGAGCAGTACTTC. Protein: CASSLSGLRSYEQYF.